This T cell receptor beta chain originates from a study of radiotherapy plus CTLA-4 blockade in lung cancer. Some clones are missing from TCRdb's copy, which holds only in-frame ones; the method was immunoSEQ multiplex PCR. The sample lists around 70,000 clones, over 75% occurring once. V lost 6 bases, J lost 7 bases, and 13 bases stayed unmatched. Germline CDR1 and CDR2: MDHEN and SYDVKM. The CDR3 has 16 amino acids. Each patient with chemo-refractory metastatic non-small-cell lung cancer was treated with focal radiation plus CTLA-4 blockade using ipilimumab. The sequences come from peripheral blood, collected from a patient treated with radiotherapy plus ipilimumab. The chain uses TRBV28 and TRBJ2-1; 9 bases align to TRBD1. The clonotype was recovered from a human donor with non-small cell lung cancer who had a partial response to radiotherapy plus ipilimumab. This CDR3 reads CASREPGTGLRNEQFF. For the CDR3, the DNA is TGTGCCAGCAGGGAACCCGGGACAGGGTTGAGAAATGAGCAGTTCTTC.